This T cell receptor beta chain was found in a study of Graves' ophthalmopathy and Graves' hyperthyroidism. RNA transcripts served as template for amplifying TCR beta CDR3 sequences. An initial RT-PCR round employing HTBI primers preceded a second-round multiplex PCR. A single record per CDR3 protein comes from TCRdb applying MiXCR to the multiplex PCR reads. The sample records a few hundred thousand distinct CDR3 sequences, over 15% being singletons. This clonotype was recorded many times. Its antigen is as yet unknown. Germline loops: CDR1 ENHRY, CDR2 SYGVKD. Trimming cost V 2 bases and J 5 bases, with 6 bases left between them. This CDR3 has 12 amino acids. In this cohort, patients with other autoimmune diseases, uncontrolled infections, pregnancy or lactation were excluded. The study, taken as a whole, reports: Ophthalmopathy and stable hyperthyroidism were discriminated by a 13-signature model, with about 90% sensitivity and about 84% specificity. The model reached approximately 71% sensitivity and approximately 72% specificity for predicting ophthalmopathy progression.

V gene TRBV10-3 combines with J gene TRBJ2-5; D is unclear. The origin of this receptor is a woman aged 18-35 years with stable Graves' hyperthyroidism. Sequencing was carried out using peripheral blood. CDR3 sequence (DNA): TGTGCCATCAGTGAGCGGGTCGAGACCCAGTACTTC. Its translation is CAISERVETQYF.